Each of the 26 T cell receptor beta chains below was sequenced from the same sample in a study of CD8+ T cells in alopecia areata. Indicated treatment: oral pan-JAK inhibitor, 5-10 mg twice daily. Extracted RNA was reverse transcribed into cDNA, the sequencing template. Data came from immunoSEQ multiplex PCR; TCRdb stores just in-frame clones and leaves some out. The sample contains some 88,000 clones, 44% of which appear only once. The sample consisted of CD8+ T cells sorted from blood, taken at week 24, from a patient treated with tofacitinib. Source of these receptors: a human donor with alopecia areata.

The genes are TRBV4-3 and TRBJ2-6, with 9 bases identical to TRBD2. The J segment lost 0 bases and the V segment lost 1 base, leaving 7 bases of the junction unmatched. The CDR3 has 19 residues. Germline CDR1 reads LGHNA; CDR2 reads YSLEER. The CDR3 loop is CASSQGSSGINSGANVLTF. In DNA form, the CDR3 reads TGCGCCAGCAGCCAAGGTTCTAGCGGGATAAACTCTGGGGCCAACGTCCTGACTTTC.

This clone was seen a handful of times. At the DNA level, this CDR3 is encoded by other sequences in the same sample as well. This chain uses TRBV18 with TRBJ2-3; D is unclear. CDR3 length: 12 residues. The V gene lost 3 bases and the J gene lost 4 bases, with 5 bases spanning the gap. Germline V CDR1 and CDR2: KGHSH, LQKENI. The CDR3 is CASSPPADTQYF. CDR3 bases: TGTGCCAGCTCACCGCCGGCAGATACGCAGTATTTT.

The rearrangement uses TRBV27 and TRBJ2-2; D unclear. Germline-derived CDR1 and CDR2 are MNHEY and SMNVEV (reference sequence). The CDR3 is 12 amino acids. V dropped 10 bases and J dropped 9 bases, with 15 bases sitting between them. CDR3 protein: CATRNDGWELFF. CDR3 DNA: TGTGCCACCCGAAATGACGGGTGGGAGCTGTTTTTT.

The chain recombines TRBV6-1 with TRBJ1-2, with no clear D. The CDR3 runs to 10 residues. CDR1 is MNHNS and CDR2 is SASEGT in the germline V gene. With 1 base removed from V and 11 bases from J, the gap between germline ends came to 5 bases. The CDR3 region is CASSEGFYTF. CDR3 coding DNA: TGTGCCAGCAGTGAAGGCTTTTACACCTTC.

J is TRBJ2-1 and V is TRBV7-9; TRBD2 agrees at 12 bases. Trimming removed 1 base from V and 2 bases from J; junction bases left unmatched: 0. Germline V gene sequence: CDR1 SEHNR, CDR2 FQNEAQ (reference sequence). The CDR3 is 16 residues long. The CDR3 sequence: CASSLGTSGAYNEQFF. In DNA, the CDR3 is TGTGCCAGCAGCTTAGGGACTAGCGGGGCCTACAATGAGCAGTTCTTC.

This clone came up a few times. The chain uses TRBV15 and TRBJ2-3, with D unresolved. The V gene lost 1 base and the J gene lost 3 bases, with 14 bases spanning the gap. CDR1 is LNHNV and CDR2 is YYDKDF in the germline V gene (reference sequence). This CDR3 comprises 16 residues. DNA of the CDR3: TGTGCCACCAGCAGAGGAGGCCAAGATGGGACAGATACGCAGTATTTT. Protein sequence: CATSRGGQDGTDTQYF.

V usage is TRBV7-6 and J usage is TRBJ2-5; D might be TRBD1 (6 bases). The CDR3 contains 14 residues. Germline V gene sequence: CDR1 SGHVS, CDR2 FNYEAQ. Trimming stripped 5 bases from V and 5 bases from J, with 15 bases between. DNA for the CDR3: TGTGCCAGCAGCGGGCTGGTAAGGGGGGAGACCCAGTACTTC. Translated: CASSGLVRGETQYF.

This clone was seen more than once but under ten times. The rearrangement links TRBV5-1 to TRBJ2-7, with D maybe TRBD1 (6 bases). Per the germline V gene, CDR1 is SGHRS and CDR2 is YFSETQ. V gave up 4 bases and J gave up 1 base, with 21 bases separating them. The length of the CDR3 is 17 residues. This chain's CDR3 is CASSPPRSGDTSYEQYF. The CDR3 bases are TGCGCCAGCAGCCCGCCCAGGTCAGGGGATACGTCCTACGAGCAGTACTTC.

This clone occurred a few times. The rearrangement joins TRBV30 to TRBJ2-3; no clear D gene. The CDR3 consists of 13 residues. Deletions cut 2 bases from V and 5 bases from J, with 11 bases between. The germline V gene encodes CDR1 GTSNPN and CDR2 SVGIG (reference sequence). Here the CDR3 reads CAWSISKGDTQYF. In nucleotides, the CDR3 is TGTGCCTGGAGTATATCGAAGGGAGATACGCAGTATTTT.

The CDR3 DNA sequence: TGTGCCAGCAGATCACAAGTTGGCTCTGATACGCAGTATTTT. It yields the protein CASRSQVGSDTQYF. V gene TRBV4-2 combines with J gene TRBJ2-3; no firm D call. Germline lookup yields CDR1 LGHNA and CDR2 YNFKEQ. V was trimmed by 6 bases and J by 6 bases, leaving 16 bases between them. The CDR3 totals 14 residues.

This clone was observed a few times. The CDR3 reads CASMVSGELFF. The CDR3 region has the DNA TGTGCCAGCATGGTTTCCGGGGAGCTGTTTTTT. The chain links TRBV6-6 to TRBJ2-2; D not certain. The germline V and J ends were trimmed by 7 bases and 6 bases, with 6 bases remaining between them. CDR3 size: 11 residues. The germline gives CDR1 MNHNY, CDR2 SVGAGI (reference sequence).

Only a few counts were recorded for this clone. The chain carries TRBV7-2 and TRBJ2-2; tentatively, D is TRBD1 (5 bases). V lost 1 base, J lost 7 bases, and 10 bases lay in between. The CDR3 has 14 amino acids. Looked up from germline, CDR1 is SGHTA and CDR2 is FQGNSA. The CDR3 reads CASSLVRAVGELFF. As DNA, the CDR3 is TGTGCCAGCAGCTTAGTCAGGGCGGTCGGGGAGCTGTTTTTT.

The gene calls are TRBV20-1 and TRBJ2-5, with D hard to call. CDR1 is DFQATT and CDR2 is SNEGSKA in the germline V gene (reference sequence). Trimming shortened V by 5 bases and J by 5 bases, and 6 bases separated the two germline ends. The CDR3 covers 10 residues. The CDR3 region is CSAQLETQYF. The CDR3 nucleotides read TGCAGTGCTCAGTTGGAGACCCAGTACTTC.

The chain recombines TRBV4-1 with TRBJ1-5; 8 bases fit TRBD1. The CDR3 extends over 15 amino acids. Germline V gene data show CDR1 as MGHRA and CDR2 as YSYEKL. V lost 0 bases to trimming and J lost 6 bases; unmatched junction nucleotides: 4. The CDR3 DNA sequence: TGCGCCAGCAGCCAAGATCCAGGGGGCAGTCAGCCCCAGCATTTT. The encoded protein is CASSQDPGGSQPQHF.

The CDR3 nucleotides are TGCAGCGTTGAGGGATTGGCGGGAGGGCGGGGAGGCACAGATACGCAGTATTTT. As protein: CSVEGLAGGRGGTDTQYF. The rearrangement joins TRBV29-1 to TRBJ2-3; 9 nucleotides align to TRBD2. With V trimmed by 3 bases and J by 1 base, 14 bases remained unmatched. The CDR3 is made up of 18 amino acids. Germline V gives CDR1 SQVTM, CDR2 ANQGSEA.

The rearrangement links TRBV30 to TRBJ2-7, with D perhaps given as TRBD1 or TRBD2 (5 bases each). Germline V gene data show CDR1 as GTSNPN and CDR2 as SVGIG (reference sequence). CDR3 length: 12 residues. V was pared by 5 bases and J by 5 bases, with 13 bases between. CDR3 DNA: TGTGCCTGGGAGAGGGGTACCCACGAGCAGTACTTC. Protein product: CAWERGTHEQYF.

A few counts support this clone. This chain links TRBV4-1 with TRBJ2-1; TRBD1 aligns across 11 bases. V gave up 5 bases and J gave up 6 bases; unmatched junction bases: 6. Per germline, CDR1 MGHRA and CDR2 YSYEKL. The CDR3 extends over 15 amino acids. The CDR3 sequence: CASSSGTGGTNEQFF. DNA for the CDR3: TGCGCCAGCAGCTCCGGGACAGGGGGGACCAATGAGCAGTTCTTC.

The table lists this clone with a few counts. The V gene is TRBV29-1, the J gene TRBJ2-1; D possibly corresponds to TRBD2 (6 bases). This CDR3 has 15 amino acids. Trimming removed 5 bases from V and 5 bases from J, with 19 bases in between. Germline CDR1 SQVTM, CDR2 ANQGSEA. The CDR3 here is CSVITGEVGNNEQFF. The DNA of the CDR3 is TGCAGCGTTATAACGGGAGAGGTGGGGAACAATGAGCAGTTCTTC.

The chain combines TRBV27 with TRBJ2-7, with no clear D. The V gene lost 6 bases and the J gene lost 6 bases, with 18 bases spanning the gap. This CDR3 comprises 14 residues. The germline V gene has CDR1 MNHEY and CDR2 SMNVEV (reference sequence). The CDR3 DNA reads TGTGCCAGCAGCCGACTTTACCTCGGTGGCGAGCAGTACTTC. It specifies CASSRLYLGGEQYF.

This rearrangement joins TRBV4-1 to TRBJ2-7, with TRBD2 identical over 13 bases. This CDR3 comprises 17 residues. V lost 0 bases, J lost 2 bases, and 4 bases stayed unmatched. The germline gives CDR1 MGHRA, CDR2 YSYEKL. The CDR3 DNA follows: TGCGCCAGCAGCCAAGATGAACTAGCGGGAGGGGCCTACGAGCAGTACTTC. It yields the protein CASSQDELAGGAYEQYF.

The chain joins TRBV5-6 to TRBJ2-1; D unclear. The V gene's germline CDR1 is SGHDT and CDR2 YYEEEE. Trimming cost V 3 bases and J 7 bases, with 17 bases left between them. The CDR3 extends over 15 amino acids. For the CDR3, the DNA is TGTGCCAGCAGCTACCTCCCCTATCATGGTAATGAGCAGTTCTTC. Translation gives CASSYLPYHGNEQFF.

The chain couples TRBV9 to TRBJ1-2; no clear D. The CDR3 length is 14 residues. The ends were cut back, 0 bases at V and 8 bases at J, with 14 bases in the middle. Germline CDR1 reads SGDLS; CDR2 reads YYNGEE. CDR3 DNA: TGTGCCAGCAGCGTAGACGGGAGAAACGGGGGCTACACCTTC. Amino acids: CASSVDGRNGGYTF.

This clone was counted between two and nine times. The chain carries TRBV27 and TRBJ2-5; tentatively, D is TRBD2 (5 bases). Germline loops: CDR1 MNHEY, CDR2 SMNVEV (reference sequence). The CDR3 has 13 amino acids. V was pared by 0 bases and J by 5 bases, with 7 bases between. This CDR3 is CASSLSRGETQYF. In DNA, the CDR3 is TGTGCCAGCAGTTTATCCAGAGGGGAGACCCAGTACTTC.

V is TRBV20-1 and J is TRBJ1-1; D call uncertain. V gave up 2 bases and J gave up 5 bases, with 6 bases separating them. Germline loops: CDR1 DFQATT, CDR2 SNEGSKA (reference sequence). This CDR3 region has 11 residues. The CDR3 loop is CSARWGTEAFF. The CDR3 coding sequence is TGCAGTGCTAGATGGGGTACTGAAGCTTTCTTT.

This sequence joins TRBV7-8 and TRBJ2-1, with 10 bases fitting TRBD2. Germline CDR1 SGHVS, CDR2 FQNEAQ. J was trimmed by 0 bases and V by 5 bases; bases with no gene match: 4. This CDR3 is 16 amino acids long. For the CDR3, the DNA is TGTGCCAGCAGCGCTCCTAGCGGGAGCTCCTACAATGAGCAGTTCTTC. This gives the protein CASSAPSGSSYNEQFF.

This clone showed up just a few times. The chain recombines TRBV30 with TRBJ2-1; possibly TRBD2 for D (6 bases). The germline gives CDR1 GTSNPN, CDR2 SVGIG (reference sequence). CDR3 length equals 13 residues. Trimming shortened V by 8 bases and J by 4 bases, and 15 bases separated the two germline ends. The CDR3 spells CAGGSSRYNEQFF. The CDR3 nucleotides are TGTGCCGGGGGGTCTAGCCGATACAATGAGCAGTTCTTC. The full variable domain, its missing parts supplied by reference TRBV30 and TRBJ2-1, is SQTIHQWPATLVQPVGSPLSLECTVEGTSNPNLYWYRQAAGRGLQLLFYSVGIGQISSEVPQNLSASRPQDRQFILSSKKLLLSDSGFYLCAGGSSRYNEQFFGPGTRLTVL.